Listed below are T cell receptor beta chains from one sample, sequenced in a study of cytomegalovirus exposure and HLA in healthy donors. Profiled with immunoSEQ multiplex PCR; TCRdb holds only in-frame clones, not every one. The sample contains 200,000 or so clones, more than 65% of which appear only once. Sequencing was done on a sample of PBMCs. These receptors all stem from a woman aged 25-40 years in good health and CMV-seropositive. Each CDR3 is given with its conserved first and last residue. A D gene is named only where the DNA matches it firmly. Some rows have no size entry. The others give once, few or many, or a class for an expanded clone.

few,TRBV4-3,NA,CASSQARHTNTEAFF
NA,TRBV13,NA,CASSPYTRPGYNEQFF
NA,TRBV29-1,TRBD1,CSVHSPGQGNEGYTF
NA,TRBV7-2,NA,CASSSFIGSLRDEQYF
NA,TRBV5-1,TRBD1,CASSLVQGAGEQYF
NA,TRBV4-1,NA,CASSQDMPGSYSSGANVLTF
NA,TRBV5-1,TRBD2,CASSLSGEGEQYF
few,TRBV7-9,TRBD2,CASSLPAGGGPSVYEQYF
NA,TRBV10-3,NA,CAISESRGTTDTQYF
NA,TRBV19,NA,CASSTRQLNQPQHF